This T cell receptor (beta chain) was captured in a study of blood T cell repertoires in COVID-19. Looked up from germline, CDR1 is ENHRY and CDR2 is SYGVKD. The CDR3 is 12 amino acids long, termini counted. Original processing methods: It was from reference gene primer amplification that nucleated cell counts were estimated. TCRdb's table, derived via immunoSEQ multiplex PCR, lists solely in-frame clones and lacks some. V, J and clone size reflect that table, while D and trimming were determined from the DNA. The sample records 200,000 to 250,000 clones, 88% being singletons. A remark on this clone: The conserved phenylalanine or tryptophan is not found at the CDR3 terminus, so this likely reflects a read error. The limits of the CDR3 on the DNA are not certain, so only TCRdb's listed CDR3 is given.

The receptor was isolated from a woman aged 45-65 years with acute COVID-19. The sample taken for sequencing was PBMCs or T cells enriched from blood (not recorded which). The chain is built from TRBV10-3 and TRBJ1-1; TRBD1 reflects the table's D call only, with no check against the DNA. The CDR3 reads CAISRLAGEIMV.